The 2 T cell receptor beta chains in this list originate from one sample, sequenced in a study of CD8 T cells in Susac syndrome. After extraction with the RNeasy kit, roughly 0.45 to 1 ug of the RNA was reverse transcribed using random hexamers. MiXCR was run by TCRdb on the immunoSEQ multiplex PCR reads, yielding one entry per CDR3 protein. The repertoire includes hundreds of thousands of distinct CDR3 sequences, about 88% of them detected once, and over 0.1% sits in the top ten. The sample was CD8+ T cells from PBMCs. Every receptor here comes from a human donor with multiple sclerosis.

The chain joins TRBV13 to TRBJ1-1, with a weak D call TRBD1 (6 bases). The V end was cut by 4 bases, the J end by 4 bases, with 13 bases between. Germline V lookup: CDR1 PRHDT, CDR2 FYEKMQ (reference sequence). This CDR3 has 14 residues. The CDR3 DNA is TGTGCCAGCAGCTCCCCTACAGGGCCCACTGAAGCTTTCTTT. This gives the protein CASSSPTGPTEAFF.

This chain links TRBV14 with TRBJ1-4; the D is unclear. Germline V lookup: CDR1 SGHDN, CDR2 FVKESK. The ends were cut back, 1 base at V and 8 bases at J, with 8 bases in the middle. This CDR3 comprises 13 residues. The CDR3 DNA sequence: TGTGCCAGCAGCCAAGGAGCGGCGGAAAAACTGTTTTTT. It codes for CASSQGAAEKLFF.